The 8 T cell receptor beta chains presented below share a single source sample, sequenced in a study of brain T cells in children with intractable seizures. The time point was: blood from clinic visit 5 months post-surgery; TSC patient then seizure free. The protocol was immunoSEQ multiplex PCR, while the TCRdb copy is restricted to in-frame clones and leaves out a portion. The table includes about 340,000 clones, over 90% detected once. Sequenced material: peripheral blood, taken 4 to 5 months after surgery. These receptors were taken from a boy under three years old with tuberous sclerosis and intractable seizures.

V gene TRBV29-1 combines with J gene TRBJ2-3; D is possibly TRBD1 (6 bases). The CDR3 totals 16 residues. V was clipped by 2 bases and J by 3 bases, with 18 bases between them. Germline CDR1 SQVTM, CDR2 ANQGSEA. This CDR3 reads CSVEPYIRGETDTQYF. As DNA, the CDR3 is TGCAGCGTTGAACCCTACATCAGGGGAGAAACAGATACGCAGTATTTT.

The gene calls are TRBV30 and TRBJ2-3, with D unclear. CDR1 GTSNPN and CDR2 SVGIG come from the germline V gene (reference sequence). The CDR3 runs 14 residues. The V end was cut by 4 bases, the J end by 3 bases, with 14 bases between. CDR3 in DNA: TGTGCCTGGAACCGTGTGGTACGGACAGATACGCAGTATTTT. Translated, it gives CAWNRVVRTDTQYF. The whole variable domain, filled in from reference TRBV30 and TRBJ2-3, reads SQTIHQWPATLVQPVGSPLSLECTVEGTSNPNLYWYRQAAGRGLQLLFYSVGIGQISSEVPQNLSASRPQDRQFILSSKKLLLSDSGFYLCAWNRVVRTDTQYFGPGTRLTVL.

This chain connects TRBV19 to TRBJ2-7, with 9 bases matching TRBD1. Germline-derived CDR1 and CDR2 are LNHDA and SQIVND (reference sequence). CDR3 length: 15 amino acids. The trim removed 4 bases at V and 4 bases at J, leaving 8 bases unmatched. The CDR3 reads CASSTSSGQGYEQYF. The CDR3 DNA is TGTGCCAGTAGTACGTCCTCCGGACAGGGGTACGAGCAGTACTTC. The variable domain in full, with the rest retrieved from reference TRBV19 and TRBJ2-7, is DGGITQSPKYLFRKEGQNVTLSCEQNLNHDAMYWYRQDPGQGLRLIYYSQIVNDFQKGDIAEGYSVSREKKESFPLTVTSAQKNPTAFYLCASSTSSGQGYEQYFGPGTRLTVT.

This chain's CDR3 is CASSSLTGRNTEAFF. In DNA form, the CDR3 reads TGTGCCAGCAGCTCACTGACAGGGAGGAACACTGAAGCTTTCTTT. The chain joins TRBV5-5 to TRBJ1-1; 7 nucleotides match TRBD1. CDR3 size: 15 residues. The germline V gene has CDR1 SGHKS and CDR2 YYEKEE (reference sequence). Trimming removed 3 bases from V and 1 base from J; junction bases left unmatched: 6.

This clone was seen a single time. The chain uses TRBV5-4 and TRBJ2-2; TRBD1 matches 8 bases. J lost 3 bases, V lost 4 bases, and 11 bases had no gene match. Germline CDR1 and CDR2: SGHNT and YYREEE (reference sequence). This CDR3 comprises 17 residues. DNA for the CDR3: TGTGCCAGCAGCGGGCCGGGAACAGGGGGTCACACCGGGGAGCTGTTTTTT. Protein: CASSGPGTGGHTGELFF.

This CDR3 reads CASSLESGGGATGELFF. CDR3 coding DNA: TGTGCCAGCAGCTTAGAATCGGGAGGGGGCGCGACCGGGGAGCTGTTTTTT. The chain carries TRBV7-3 and TRBJ2-2, with D possibly TRBD2 on 8 matching bases. The CDR3 runs 17 residues. The V and J ends lost 2 bases and 5 bases respectively, with 18 bases between them. Germline-derived CDR1 and CDR2 are SGHTA and FQGTGA.

In its sample, this clone was seen once. The J gene is TRBJ2-3, the V gene TRBV7-3; D ambiguous. In germline, CDR1 is SGHTA, CDR2 FQGTGA. The CDR3 loop spans 12 amino acids. The V end lost 0 bases, the J end lost 11 bases, and 9 bases lay between the germline ends. Written as DNA, the CDR3 is TGTGCCAGCAGCTTAACGGGTTCTCAGCAGTATTTT. It is translated as CASSLTGSQQYF.

The chain carries TRBV6-6 and TRBJ1-1; a weak D match, TRBD1 (5 bases). The CDR3 is made up of 15 amino acids. Germline loops: CDR1 MNHNY, CDR2 SVGAGI (reference sequence). Trimming stripped 0 bases from V and 11 bases from J, with 19 bases between. The CDR3 DNA is TGTGCCAGCAGTTACTCGACTGCCAGGGAGGTTAAGGCTTTCTTT. Protein product: CASSYSTAREVKAFF.